The 18 T cell receptor beta chains below were found in one sample sequenced in a study of blood T cell repertoires in COVID-19. Assay: immunoSEQ multiplex PCR; the TCRdb copy retains only in-frame clones and omits some. Of roughly 32,000 clones listed, roughly 92% were seen once; the top ten hold approximately 3.7%. Sequencing was performed on peripheral blood. The receptors come from a man aged 60 to 69 with acute or convalescent COVID-19.

The CDR3 sequence is CASRLVTKQYF. Here the CDR3 DNA reads TGTGCAAGTCGCTTGGTTACAAAGCAGTATTTT. The chain links TRBV12-2 to TRBJ2-3; the table's D call, TRBD1, was not checked against the DNA. TRBV12-2 is labeled a pseudogene. CDR3 length equals 11 residues.

The V and J genes are TRBV10-2 and TRBJ1-1; 8 bases map to TRBD1. J lost 7 bases, V lost 4 bases, and 2 bases had no gene match. In germline, CDR1 is WSHSY, CDR2 SAAADI. This CDR3 comprises 12 residues. CDR3 in amino acids: CASSADRVEAFF. As DNA, the CDR3 is TGCGCCAGCAGTGCGGACAGGGTTGAAGCTTTCTTT.

Concerning this clone itself: A junction boundary mismatches the germline segment, possibly from a read error. The rearrangement links TRBV7-7 to TRBJ2-2, with TRBD1 matching over 10 bases. The CDR3 loop spans 16 amino acids. The germline CDR1 and CDR2 sequences are SSHAT and FNYEAQ (reference sequence). The CDR3 region is CASSLGPGQGTGELFF. CDR3 sequence (DNA): TGTGCTAGCAGCTTAGGACCGGGACAGGGGACCGGGGAGCTGTTTTTT.

V usage is TRBV6-5 and J usage is TRBJ1-2; TRBD1 aligns across 10 bases. The germline CDR1 and CDR2 sequences are MNHEY and SVGAGI. The junction had 10 bases not matched to a gene; V was cut back by 8 bases and J by 7 bases. The CDR3 runs to 14 residues. The DNA of the CDR3 is TGTGCCAGCCGCTTCATCGGGGACAGGGGTGGCTACACCTTC. Its translation is CASRFIGDRGGYTF.

The genes are TRBV12-5 and TRBJ1-1; 8 bases map to TRBD1. V lost 6 bases to trimming and J lost 5 bases; unmatched junction nucleotides: 17. The CDR3 sequence is 17 residues long. Looked up from germline, CDR1 is LGHNT and CDR2 is FRNRAP. The CDR3 spells CASGYSPGTGLNTEAFF. CDR3 nucleotides: TGTGCTAGTGGCTATTCCCCCGGGACAGGCCTTAATACTGAAGCTTTCTTT.

This chain joins TRBV19 and TRBJ2-1; 10 positions agree with TRBD2. V dropped 7 bases and J dropped 4; count of bases not matched to a gene: 7. The CDR3 length is 15 residues. Germline-derived CDR1 and CDR2 are LNHDA and SQIVND (reference sequence). The CDR3 here is CASTLAGVKYNEQFF. For the CDR3, the DNA is TGTGCCAGTACCCTAGCGGGAGTAAAGTACAATGAGCAGTTCTTC.

The chain employs TRBV7-2 and TRBJ2-4; tentatively, D is TRBD2 (6 bases). The CDR3 loop spans 18 amino acids. Germline CDR1 and CDR2: SGHTA and FQGNSA. Deletions cut 2 bases from V and 0 bases from J, with 17 bases between. The CDR3, as DNA: TGTGCCAGCAGCTTAACCGTACGTCGGGGACTAGCCAAAAACATTCAGTACTTC. This translates into CASSLTVRRGLAKNIQYF.

A note on this clone: The germline gene is not matched at one end of the junction; a read error may be the cause. The chain joins TRBV6-5 to TRBJ1-2, with 8 bases that match TRBD1. The CDR3 is 13 residues long. Germline loops: CDR1 MNHEY, CDR2 SVGAGI. CDR3 loop: CASSYTGTGKRDF. In DNA form, the CDR3 reads TGTGCCAGCAGTTATACCGGGACAGGAAAAAGGGACTTC.

The J gene is TRBJ2-2, the V gene TRBV27, with D perhaps matching TRBD1 (5 bases). This CDR3 contains 14 residues. The germline gives CDR1 MNHEY, CDR2 SMNVEV (reference sequence). Trimming removed 6 bases at V and 6 bases at J, with 14 bases between. CDR3 protein: CASSPQTAPGELFF. In DNA form, the CDR3 reads TGTGCCAGCAGCCCCCAGACAGCCCCCGGGGAGCTGTTTTTT.

V usage is TRBV5-5 and J usage is TRBJ1-4, with 7 bases matching TRBD1. The CDR3 covers 16 residues. The germline CDR1 and CDR2 sequences are SGHKS and YYEKEE (reference sequence). Trimming took 4 bases from V and 3 from J; bases not matched to a gene: 9. The CDR3 nucleotides are TGTGCCAGCAGCGCGCAGGGGGGCTTCGCTAATGAAAAACTGTTTTTT. This translates into CASSAQGGFANEKLFF.

The chain is built from TRBV4-3 and TRBJ2-5; TRBD1 might be the D (6 bases). There are 14 residues in the CDR3. CDR1 and CDR2 (germline): LGHNA, YSLEER. V gave up 0 bases and J gave up 5 bases, with 10 bases separating them. This CDR3 is CASSQDTGRETQYF. DNA for the CDR3: TGCGCCAGCAGCCAAGACACAGGGCGGGAGACCCAGTACTTC.

In this sample, this clone turned up once. The chain is built from TRBV4-2 and TRBJ2-1, with TRBD2 matching over 12 bases. The CDR3 consists of 16 residues. Germline V gives CDR1 LGHNA, CDR2 YNFKEQ. After removal of 4 bases from V and 5 bases from J, the junction contained 6 bases not matched to a gene. CDR3 sequence: CASSLALAGGNNEQFF. The CDR3 DNA follows: TGTGCCAGCAGCCTCGCTCTAGCGGGAGGGAACAATGAGCAGTTCTTC.

The J gene is TRBJ1-2, the V gene TRBV11-1; D may be TRBD1 (5 bases). V lost 5 bases, J lost 4 bases, and 11 bases lay in between. Germline V gives CDR1 SGHAT, CDR2 FQDESV (reference sequence). This CDR3 has 13 amino acids. CDR3 nucleotide sequence: TGTGCCAGCAGCCGTGACAGTTTCTATGGCTACACCTTC. Its protein product is CASSRDSFYGYTF.

Only a few counts were recorded for this clone. DNA of the CDR3: TGCAGCGTCGATCCCGGGACAAAAAGCGGGGCTGAAGCTTTCTTT. The encoded protein is CSVDPGTKSGAEAFF. The V call is TRBV29-1, the J call TRBJ1-1; D perhaps matches TRBD1 (6 bases). V dropped 6 bases and J dropped 6 bases, with 23 bases sitting between them. Germline V gene lookup returns CDR1 SQVTM and CDR2 ANQGSEA. The CDR3 spans 15 residues.

The chain joins TRBV7-8 to TRBJ1-1, with D perhaps TRBD1 (5 bases). The CDR3 spans 18 residues. Germline-derived CDR1 and CDR2 are SGHVS and FQNEAQ. The ends were cut back, 0 bases at V and 5 bases at J, with 22 bases in the middle. CDR3 in DNA: TGTGCCAGCAGCTTAGCGACGGGGGGGGTTGGGTCCAAAACTGAAGCTTTCTTT. This encodes CASSLATGGVGSKTEAFF.

The rearrangement links TRBV6-5 to TRBJ1-2, with TRBD1 matching over 7 bases. Looked up from germline, CDR1 is MNHEY and CDR2 is SVGAGI. The ends lost 8 bases at V and 4 bases at J; junction bases unmatched: 4. This CDR3 comprises 12 residues. In DNA, the CDR3 is TGTGCCAGCTCTAGGACAGGCTATGGCTACACCTTC. Amino acid sequence: CASSRTGYGYTF.

The rearrangement joins TRBV3-1 (or the pseudogene TRBV3-2) to TRBJ2-1, with D unresolved. The CDR3 is 17 amino acids. Per the germline V gene, CDR1 is LGHDT and CDR2 is YNNKEL (reference sequence). Trimming stripped 0 bases from V and 4 bases from J, with 16 bases between. The CDR3 DNA reads TGTGCCAGCAGCCAAGAGGGTAGCCCAAGGATTTACAATGAGCAGTTCTTC. This gives the protein CASSQEGSPRIYNEQFF.

The chain employs TRBV7-2 and TRBJ1-1, with D tentatively TRBD1 (6 bases). The CDR3 totals 14 residues. CDR1 and CDR2 (germline): SGHTA, FQGNSA. Trimming took 8 bases from V and 4 from J, leaving 17 bases between them. As DNA, the CDR3 is TGTGCCAGCTCCCACGAGGGGGTGAGCACTGAAGCTTTCTTT. It codes for CASSHEGVSTEAFF. Full variable domain (rest looked up from reference TRBV7-2 and TRBJ1-1): GAGVSQSPSNKVTEKGKDVELRCDPISGHTALYWYRQSLGQGLEFLIYFQGNSAPDKSGLPSDRFSAERTGGSVSTLTIQRTQQEDSAVYLCASSHEGVSTEAFFGQGTRLTVV.